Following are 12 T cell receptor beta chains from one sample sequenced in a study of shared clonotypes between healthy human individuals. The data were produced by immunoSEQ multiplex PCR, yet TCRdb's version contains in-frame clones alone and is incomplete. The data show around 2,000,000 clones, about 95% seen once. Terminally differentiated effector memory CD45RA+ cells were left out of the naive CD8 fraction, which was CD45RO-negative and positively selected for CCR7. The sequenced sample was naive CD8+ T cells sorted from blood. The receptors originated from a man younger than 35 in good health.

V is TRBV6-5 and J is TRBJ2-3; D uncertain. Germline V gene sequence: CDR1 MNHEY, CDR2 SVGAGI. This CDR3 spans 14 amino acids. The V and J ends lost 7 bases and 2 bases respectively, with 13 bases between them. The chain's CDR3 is CASTQTGLTDTQYF. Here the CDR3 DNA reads TGTGCCAGCACTCAAACTGGGCTCACAGATACGCAGTATTTT.

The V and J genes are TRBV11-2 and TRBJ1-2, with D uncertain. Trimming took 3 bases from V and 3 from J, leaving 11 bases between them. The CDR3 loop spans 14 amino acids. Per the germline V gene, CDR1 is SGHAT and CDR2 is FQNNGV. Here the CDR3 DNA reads TGTGCCAGCAGCTTTTCCCGAGACGACTATGGCTACACCTTC. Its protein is CASSFSRDDYGYTF. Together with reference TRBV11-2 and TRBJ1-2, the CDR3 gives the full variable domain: EAGVAQSPRYKIIEKRQSVAFWCNPISGHATLYWYQQILGQGPKLLIQFQNNGVVDDSQLPKDRFSAERLKGVDSTLKIQPAKLEDSAVYLCASSFSRDDYGYTFGSGTRLTVV.

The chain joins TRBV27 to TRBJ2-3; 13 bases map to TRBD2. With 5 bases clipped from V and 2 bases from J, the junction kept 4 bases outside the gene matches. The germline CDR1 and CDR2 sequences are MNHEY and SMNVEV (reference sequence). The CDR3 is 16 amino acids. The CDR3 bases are TGTGCCAGCAGTACTAGCGGGGGGGAAGTCACAGATACGCAGTATTTT. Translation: CASSTSGGEVTDTQYF.

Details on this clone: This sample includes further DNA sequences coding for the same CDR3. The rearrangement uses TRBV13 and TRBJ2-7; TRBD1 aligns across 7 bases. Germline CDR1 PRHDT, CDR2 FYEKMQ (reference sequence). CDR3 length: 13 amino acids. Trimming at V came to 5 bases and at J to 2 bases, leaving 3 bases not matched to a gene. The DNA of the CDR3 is TGTGCCAGCAGCCCCACAGGGGCCTACGAGCAGTACTTC. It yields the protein CASSPTGAYEQYF.

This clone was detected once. CDR3 DNA sequence: TGCGCCAGCAGCCGACACAGCGATAGCAATCAGCCCCAGCATTTT. Protein sequence: CASSRHSDSNQPQHF. This chain connects TRBV4-1 to TRBJ1-5; D uncertain. This CDR3 region has 15 residues. Trimming left V 4 bases short and J 0 bases short, with 10 bases between. Looked up from germline, CDR1 is MGHRA and CDR2 is YSYEKL.

As DNA, the CDR3 is TGCGCCAGCAGCTTGGTAGCCAGGGGCTTCTTGGGCTACACCTTC. Translation: CASSLVARGFLGYTF. The chain has TRBV5-1 and TRBJ1-2; weak D call: TRBD1 (6 bases). The CDR3 is 15 amino acids. V was pared by 0 bases and J by 8 bases, with 17 bases between. The germline V gene has CDR1 SGHRS and CDR2 YFSETQ.

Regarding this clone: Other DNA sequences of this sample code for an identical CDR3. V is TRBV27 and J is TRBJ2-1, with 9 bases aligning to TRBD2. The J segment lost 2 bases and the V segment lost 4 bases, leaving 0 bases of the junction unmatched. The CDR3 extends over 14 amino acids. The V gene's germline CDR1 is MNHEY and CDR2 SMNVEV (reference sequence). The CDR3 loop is CASSSSGTYNEQFF. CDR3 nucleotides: TGTGCCAGCAGTTCTAGCGGGACCTACAATGAGCAGTTCTTC.

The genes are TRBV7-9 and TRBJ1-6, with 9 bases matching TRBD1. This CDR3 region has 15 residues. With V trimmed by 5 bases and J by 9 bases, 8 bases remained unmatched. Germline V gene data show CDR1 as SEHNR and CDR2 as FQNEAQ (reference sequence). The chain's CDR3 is CASSPSGQGSSPLHF. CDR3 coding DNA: TGTGCCAGCAGCCCCTCGGGACAGGGTAGTTCACCCCTCCACTTT. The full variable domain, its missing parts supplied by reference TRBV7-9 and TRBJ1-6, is DTGVSQNPRHKITKRGQNVTFRCDPISEHNRLYWYRQTLGQGPEFLTYFQNEAQLEKSRLLSDRFSAERPKGSFSTLEIQRTEQGDSAMYLCASSPSGQGSSPLHFGNGTRLTVT.

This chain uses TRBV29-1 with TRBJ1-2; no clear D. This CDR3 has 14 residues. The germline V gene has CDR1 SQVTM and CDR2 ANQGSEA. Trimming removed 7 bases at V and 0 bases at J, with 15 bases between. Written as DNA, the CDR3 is TGCAGCGCGTGGGATGTAGAGGCTAACTATGGCTACACCTTC. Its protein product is CSAWDVEANYGYTF.

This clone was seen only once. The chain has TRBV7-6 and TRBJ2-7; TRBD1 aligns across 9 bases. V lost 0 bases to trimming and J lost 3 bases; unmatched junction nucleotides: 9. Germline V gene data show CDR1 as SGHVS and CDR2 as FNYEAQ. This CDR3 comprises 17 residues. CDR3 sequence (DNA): TGTGCCAGCAGCTTAGCGCTAACGGGACAGGGACTCTACGAGCAGTACTTC. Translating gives CASSLALTGQGLYEQYF.

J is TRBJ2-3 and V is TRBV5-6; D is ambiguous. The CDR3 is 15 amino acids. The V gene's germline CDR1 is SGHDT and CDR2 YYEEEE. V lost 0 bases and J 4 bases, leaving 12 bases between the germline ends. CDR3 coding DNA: TGTGCCAGCAGCTTGGTGGCTTGGGCCCCAGATACGCAGTATTTT. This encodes CASSLVAWAPDTQYF.

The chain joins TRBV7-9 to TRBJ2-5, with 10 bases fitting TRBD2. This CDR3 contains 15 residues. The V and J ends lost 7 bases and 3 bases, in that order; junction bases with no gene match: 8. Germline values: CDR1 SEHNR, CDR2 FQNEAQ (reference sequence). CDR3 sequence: CASTLGTSAEETQYF. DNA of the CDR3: TGTGCCAGCACCCTCGGGACTAGCGCCGAAGAGACCCAGTACTTC.